This TCR beta chain comes out of a study of OX40 agonist ivuxolimab in advanced cancers. Study-level information: Each dose-escalation patient presented with hepatocellular carcinoma, melanoma, renal cell or head and neck cancer.

Sequencing was performed with immunoSEQ multiplex PCR; in TCRdb, only in-frame clones are kept and a portion is missing. The data show approximately 67,000 clones, roughly four fifths seen once. Broader study findings: Clonal expansion by week 6 occurred in CD4+ and CD8+ blood T cells (at 0.1 to 3.0 mg/kg). Determination of antigen specificity was not performed for the expanded peripheral T cells.

This clone was seen only a few times. Its antigen is unknown. Germline V gene sequence: CDR1 LNHNV, CDR2 YYDKDF (reference sequence). The CDR3 covers 14 residues. V shed 5 bases, J shed 5 bases, and the junction held 7 bases outside the gene matches. The sequencing used CD4+ or CD8+ T cells sorted from blood, collected in a trial of the OX40 agonist ivuxolimab. This TCR was recovered from an adult with an advanced solid tumor such as melanoma, head and neck, liver or kidney cancer. The J gene is TRBJ1-2, the V gene TRBV15, with TRBD1 matching 8 bases. CDR3 loop: CATSRGQGPYGYTF. The CDR3 DNA reads as TGTGCCACCAGCCGTGGACAGGGTCCATATGGCTACACCTTC. Full variable domain (outside the CDR3, taken from reference TRBV15 and TRBJ1-2): DAMVIQNPRYQVTQFGKPVTLSCSQTLNHNVMYWYQQKSSQAPKLLFHYYDKDFNNEADTPDNFQSRRPNTSFCFLDIRSPGLGDTAMYLCATSRGQGPYGYTFGSGTRLTVV.